The table lists the clone carrying this T cell receptor (beta chain) with a count of one. The target antigen is unknown. The CDR3 is made up of 14 amino acids. Germline CDR1 SGHRS, CDR2 YFSETQ. The V segment lost 4 bases and the J segment 1 base; nucleotides outside the gene matches: 3. This table comes from immunoSEQ multiplex PCR, and its TCRdb copy is limited to in-frame clones, with some not included. The sample shows around 75,000 clones, approximately 81% of them seen only once. This record comes from a study of T cell clones after liver transplantation. About the study: Immunosuppression withdrawal was tried within 2 years after liver transplantation in this trial. Tolerance: complete withdrawal held at least one year, liver enzymes staying within twice normal.

Whole-study findings and limits: Low donor cell numbers restricted donor-reactive repertoire measurement in a couple of subjects.

The sequence was obtained from a human patient who received a liver transplant. Some T cells may be graft donor cells. This chain joins TRBV5-1 and TRBJ2-5, with 8 bases matching TRBD1. This specimen was CD4+ T cells from blood, taken less than 50 months after liver transplant. CDR3 residues: CASSPGQGQETQYF. The CDR3 DNA reads as TGCGCCAGCAGCCCAGGACAGGGCCAAGAGACCCAGTACTTC.